This is a list of T cell receptor beta chains from one sample in a study of OX40 agonist ivuxolimab in advanced cancers. The method was immunoSEQ multiplex PCR; TCRdb's version includes in-frame clones alone and lacks a portion of them. The profile shows 4,500 to 7,000 clones, less than 80% of them singletons. This specimen consisted of CD4+ or CD8+ T cells sorted from blood, obtained in a trial of the OX40 agonist ivuxolimab. Receptors originate from an adult with an advanced solid tumor such as melanoma, head and neck, liver or kidney cancer. CDR3s leave out the opening cysteine and the closing phenylalanine or tryptophan.

J | V | CDR3
TRBJ2-5 | TRBV14 | ASSQEYVSEETQY
TRBJ2-1 | TRBV6-5 | ASSYSTAYNEQF
TRBJ2-3 | TRBV6-6 | ASSYSDAGRVDTQY
TRBJ2-5 | TRBV6-5 | ASSGTSGFQETQY
TRBJ2-5 | TRBV7-2 | ASSLGLGLAGEAETQY
TRBJ2-5 | TRBV5-5 | ASRTSSFSVETQY
TRBJ2-1 | TRBV4-3 | ASSQDVASYNEQF
TRBJ1-6 | TRBV11-3 | ASSSDDSPLH
TRBJ2-3 | TRBV7-2 | ASSLAGRLQY
TRBJ2-5 | TRBV7-9 | ASSSLEGRVRETQY
TRBJ2-7 | TRBV4-1 | ASSLEPGQGPEQY
TRBJ2-2 | TRBV7-8 | ASSLRKPGTSGRKVGELF
TRBJ2-3 | TRBV4-3 | ASSQGTSSTDTQY
TRBJ1-5 | TRBV28 | ASRTEYSNQPQH
TRBJ2-3 | TRBV9 | ASSVGGMRVTDTQY
TRBJ2-1 | TRBV7-8 | ASSSRGNEQF
TRBJ1-5 | TRBV6-1 | ASSEGAPINQPQH
TRBJ2-7 | TRBV4-3 | ASSQDRKSYEQY
TRBJ1-1 | TRBV4-1 | ASSQGVRSSEAF
TRBJ2-3 | TRBV4-2 | ASSQGWAGTDTQY
TRBJ2-5 | TRBV7-2 | ASSLMGGQETQY
TRBJ2-1 | TRBV10-3 | AISLAVSYNEQF
TRBJ1-5 | TRBV9 | ASSPTGVGQPQH
TRBJ1-1 | TRBV27 | ASSLIGGGSTEAF
TRBJ2-5 | TRBV11-3 | ASSTRTGEGETQY
TRBJ1-6 | TRBV30 | AYDRGLGNSPLH
TRBJ2-5 | TRBV28 | ASSNLEGGERETQY
TRBJ2-2 | TRBV13 | ASSPRTSITHGELF
TRBJ2-7 | TRBV5-1 | ASSAGHSSYEQY
TRBJ2-1 | TRBV4-3 | ASSQEKVTSGWYNEQF
TRBJ2-1 | TRBV19 | ASSIDDSSYNEQF
TRBJ2-3 | TRBV13 | ASRSGSTDTQY
TRBJ1-1 | TRBV4-3 | GSSQDPPGRGRTEAF
TRBJ1-5 | TRBV7-2 | ASSPGRQTTDQPQH
TRBJ2-7 | TRBV5-1 | ASSPGQGFSYEQY
TRBJ1-1 | TRBV9 | ASSVVGGSDTEAF
TRBJ1-2 | TRBV7-2 | ASSSRGGARGYT
TRBJ2-2 | TRBV6-9 | ACRRDTGELF
TRBJ2-5 | TRBV4-1 | ASSQAPDQETQY
TRBJ1-1 | TRBV4-1 | ASSQGPGPGTEAF
TRBJ2-3 | TRBV15 | ATSRLAGGTDTQY
TRBJ2-1 | TRBV11-3 | ASSEGLAEYNEQF
TRBJ1-2 | TRBV21-1 | ASSKAGPRLIPNGYT
TRBJ2-2 | TRBV6-6 | ASSQQETGELF
TRBJ2-7 | TRBV7-9 | ASSQGTGSYEQY
TRBJ1-2 | TRBV5-1 | ASSLKTGQVDPLFYGYT
TRBJ2-3 | TRBV19 | ASRVSGTSMRTDTQY
TRBJ2-3 | TRBV9 | ASSDSGSTDTQY
TRBJ2-7 | TRBV9 | ASSGSPGQGPYEQY